This T cell receptor (beta chain) emerged from a study of beta chain features in type 1 diabetes (dated by TCRdb to the late 2010s). Broadly, across the study: Mean age, gender distribution, total cell number and subset yield did not differ between patients and healthy donors. A total of 100 million to 110 million sorted cells were examined across all samples, and a strong correlation was observed between cell number per subset and RNA yield. In the study, recently diagnosed type 1 diabetes patients and matched healthy donors were compared on the TCRB repertoires of their sorted circulating CD4+ T cell subsets. Whereas all 30 or so donors provided naive and central memory subsets, regulatory and stem cell-like memory subsets were isolated from just 8 patients and roughly 8 healthy donors.

A single peripheral blood draw of 90 to 150 mL on average was collected from each donor into heparinised tubes. Naive, central memory, regulatory and stem cell-like memory CD4+ T cells were sorted on a BD FACSAria II using a panel including CD45RO, CCR7, CD25, CD127, CD95 and CD27. Every sorted population had a purity above 95%. PBMCs were isolated immediately by Lymphoprep density gradient centrifugation and stained directly without culture. So that batch effects would be minimized, each experiment stained and sorted samples in pairs, pairing one healthy donor with one patient. On this clone: The specificity of this receptor is unknown. Within one base of it there is no much larger clone, and no base qualities were kept.

The CDR3, from cysteine to phenylalanine, totals 17 residues. This entry keeps only the CDR3 DNA: 51 bases, framed from base 1. The germline V gene supplies CDR1 MGHRA and CDR2 YSYEKL. The V end loses 1 base and the J end loses 2 bases, and a stretch of 15 bases separates them. Summary of the overall study and its limitations: Because cDNA was sequenced instead of genomic DNA, activated cells with high expression could be over-represented, although the groups did not differ in activation or CD3 levels. Because small numbers of individuals were included in the HLA sub-analyses, any influence of HLA type on TCRB rearrangement was left unresolved. Fewer insertions and more nucleotide deletions at VDJ recombination sites were observed in patients with type 1 diabetes, implying thymic rearrangement abnormalities. Shorter templates might be favored by PCR, yet because patient and control samples were amplified and corrected together, any such skew would affect both groups equally. The naive, central memory and regulatory TCRB repertoires appeared to resemble one another more closely among patients than among healthy donors. Type 1 diabetes patients showed a moderate but significant shortening of TCRB CDR3 length in all four CD4+ subsets.

The entire amount of isolated RNA was reverse transcribed using the High Capacity cDNA Reverse Transcription Kit, so the sequenced TCRB transcripts were expressed ones. Deep immunoSEQ sequencing was applied to naive, central memory and regulatory T cell samples, giving an average of about 3.4 million total reads per sample. Sorted cells were lysed in RLT buffer, and RNA was extracted using DNase-treated RNeasy Micro or Mini kits according to cell number. To prevent cross-contamination, every cell subset was processed on its own, while patient and healthy donor samples were processed together. The immunoSEQ multiplex PCR was used to amplify TCRB sequences from cDNA, generating 87-bp fragments that spanned the CDR3 region. Amplicons were sequenced on the Illumina HiSeq platform. In the original analysis: Synthetic template baselines were used to correct PCR bias computationally, reads within Hamming distance 2 were collapsed, and singletons that could not be merged were discarded. Reads were aligned against IMGT so that V, D and J genes, CDR3 length and insertions or deletions at six rearrangement sites could be assigned. Within each subset, clonotype counts were normalized to sorted cell number, after which true diversity and Gini coefficients were computed with the tcR R package. The overlap coefficient, calculated on TCRB nucleotide sequences, was used to measure repertoire sharing. As a proxy for the pre-selection repertoire, out-of-frame TCRB sequences from naive cells were analyzed. TCRdb's version of the immuneACCESS table is confined to in-frame rearrangements and falls short of the full clone set. An unresolved V gene accounts for under half of the shortfall where checked; the remainder is of unknown origin. V, J and clone size derive from that table, while D and trimming were established from the DNA sequence. Present in this sample are over 650,000 clones, around 15% of which were seen just once. Less than 0.04% of the sample rests with the top ten.

Recombination joined TRBV4-1 with TRBJ1-5; the D segment could be TRBD1, given 6 matching bases. The receptor comes from a man aged 18 to 30 with type 1 diabetes. Input material: naive CD4+ T cells from blood. What the cell subset or site label conveys for this sample: true naive CD4+ T cells. DNA sequence: TGCGCCAGCAGCCAAGCCCCCCAGGGGTCTGGCAATCAGCCCCAGCATTTT. This gives the protein CASSQAPQGSGNQPQHF.